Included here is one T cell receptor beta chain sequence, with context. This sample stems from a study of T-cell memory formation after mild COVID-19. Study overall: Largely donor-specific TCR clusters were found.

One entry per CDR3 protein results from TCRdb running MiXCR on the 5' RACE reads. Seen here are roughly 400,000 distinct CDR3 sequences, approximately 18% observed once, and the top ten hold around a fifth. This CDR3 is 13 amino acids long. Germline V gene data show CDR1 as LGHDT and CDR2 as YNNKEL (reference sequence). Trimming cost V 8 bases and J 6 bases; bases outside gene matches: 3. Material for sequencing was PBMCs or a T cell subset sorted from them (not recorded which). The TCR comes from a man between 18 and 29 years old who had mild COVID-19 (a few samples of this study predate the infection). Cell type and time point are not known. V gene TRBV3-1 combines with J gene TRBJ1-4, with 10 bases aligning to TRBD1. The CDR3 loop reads CASGTGVDEKLFF. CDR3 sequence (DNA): TGTGCCAGCGGGACAGGGGTTGATGAAAAACTGTTTTTT.